This T cell receptor (beta chain) is drawn from a study of blood T cell repertoires in COVID-19. Profiling relied on immunoSEQ multiplex PCR, and the TCRdb table lists in-frame clones only, not all of them. Of 360,000 or so clones listed, more than 70% are singletons. Per germline, CDR1 MNHEY and CDR2 SVGAGI. The CDR3 runs 13 residues. Details on this clone: A read error may produce the germline difference seen at one junction end.

Sequencing input: peripheral blood. The receptor was isolated from a woman in her sixties or seventies with COVID-19, enrolled during active disease. The rearrangement uses TRBV6-5 and TRBJ1-1, with 7 bases lining up with TRBD1. This CDR3 is CASNYRGGTEAFF. DNA of the CDR3: TGTGCCAGCAATTACAGGGGTGGCACTGAAGCTTTCTTT.